This T cell receptor beta chain was sequenced for a study of immune characterization of retroperitoneal liposarcoma. Notes on this clonotype: The junction does not match germline at one end; this may be a read error.

This CDR3 contains 14 residues. Germline lookup yields CDR1 WNHNN and CDR2 SYGVQD (reference sequence). One entry per CDR3 protein, called by TCRdb with MiXCR from the PCR reads. Seen here are around 20,000 distinct CDR3 sequences, 37% observed once, and the top ten hold 6.5% to 9%. Sequencing input: blood. The chain uses TRBV10-1 and TRBJ2-5, with D unresolved. The receptor was isolated from a male donor with retroperitoneal liposarcoma. CDR3 nucleotide sequence: TGCGCCAGCAGTCAATCGGTTGGTAGTGACGAGCAGTCCTTC. Protein: CASSQSVGSDEQSF.